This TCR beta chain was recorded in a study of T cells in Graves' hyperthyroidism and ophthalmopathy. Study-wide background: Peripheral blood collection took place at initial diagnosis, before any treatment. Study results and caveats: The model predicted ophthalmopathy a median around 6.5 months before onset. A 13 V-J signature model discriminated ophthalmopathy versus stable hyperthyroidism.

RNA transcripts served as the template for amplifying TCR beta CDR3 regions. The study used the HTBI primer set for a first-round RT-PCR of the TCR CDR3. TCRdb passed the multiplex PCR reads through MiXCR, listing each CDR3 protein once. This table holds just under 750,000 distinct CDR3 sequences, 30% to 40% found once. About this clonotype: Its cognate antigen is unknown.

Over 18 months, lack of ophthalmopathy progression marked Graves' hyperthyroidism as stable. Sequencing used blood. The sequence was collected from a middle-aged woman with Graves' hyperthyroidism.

For the CDR3, the DNA is TGTGCCAGTACTTTAGGAACCTTCAGGGTTTCCCCTTATGACTCGGATGAAAAACTGTTTTTT. It specifies CASTLGTFRVSPYDSDEKLFF. The rearrangement uses TRBV19 and TRBJ1-4; a possible D gene is TRBD1 (5 bases). V gave up 7 bases and J gave up 6 bases, with 36 bases separating them. This CDR3 is 21 amino acids long. CDR1 LNHDA and CDR2 SQIVND come from the germline V gene (reference sequence).